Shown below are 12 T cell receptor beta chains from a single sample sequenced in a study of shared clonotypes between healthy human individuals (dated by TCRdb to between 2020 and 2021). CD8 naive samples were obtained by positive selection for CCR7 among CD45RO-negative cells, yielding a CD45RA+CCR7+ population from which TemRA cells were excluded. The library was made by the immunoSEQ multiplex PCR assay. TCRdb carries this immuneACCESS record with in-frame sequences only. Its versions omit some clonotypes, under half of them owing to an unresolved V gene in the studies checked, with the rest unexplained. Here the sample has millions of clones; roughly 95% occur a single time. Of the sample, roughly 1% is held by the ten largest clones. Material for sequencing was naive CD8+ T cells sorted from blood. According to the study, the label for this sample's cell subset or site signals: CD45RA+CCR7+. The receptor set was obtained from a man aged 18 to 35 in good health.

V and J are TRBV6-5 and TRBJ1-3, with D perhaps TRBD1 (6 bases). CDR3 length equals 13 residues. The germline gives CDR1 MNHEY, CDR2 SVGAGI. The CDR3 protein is CASKQGSGNTIYF. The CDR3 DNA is TGTGCTTCTAAACAGGGCTCTGGAAACACCATATATTTT.

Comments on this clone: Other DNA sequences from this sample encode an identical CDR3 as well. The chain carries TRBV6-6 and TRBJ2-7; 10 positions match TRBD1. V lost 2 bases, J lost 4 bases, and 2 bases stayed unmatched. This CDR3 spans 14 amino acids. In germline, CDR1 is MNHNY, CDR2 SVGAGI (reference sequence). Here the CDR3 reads CASSYGGQGYEQYF. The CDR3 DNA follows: TGTGCCAGCAGTTACGGGGGACAGGGGTACGAGCAGTACTTC.

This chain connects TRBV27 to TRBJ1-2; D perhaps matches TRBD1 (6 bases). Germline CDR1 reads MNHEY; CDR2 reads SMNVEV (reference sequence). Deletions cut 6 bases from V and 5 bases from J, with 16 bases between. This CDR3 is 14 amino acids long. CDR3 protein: CASREQGGGYGYTF. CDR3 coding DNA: TGTGCCAGCAGAGAACAGGGTGGAGGGTATGGCTACACCTTC.

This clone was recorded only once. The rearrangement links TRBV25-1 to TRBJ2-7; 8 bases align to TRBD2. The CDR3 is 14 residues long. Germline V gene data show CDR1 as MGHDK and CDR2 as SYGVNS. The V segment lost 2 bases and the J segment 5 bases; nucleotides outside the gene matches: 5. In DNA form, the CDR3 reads TGTGCCAGCAGTGAAATAGGACTAGCAGACGAGCAGTACTTC. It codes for CASSEIGLADEQYF.

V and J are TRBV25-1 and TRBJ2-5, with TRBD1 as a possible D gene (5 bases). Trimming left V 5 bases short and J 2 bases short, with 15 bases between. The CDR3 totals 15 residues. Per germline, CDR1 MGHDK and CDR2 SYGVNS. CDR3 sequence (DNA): TGTGCCAGCAGTAGGGGTTACACCAATCAAGAGACCCAGTACTTC. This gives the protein CASSRGYTNQETQYF.

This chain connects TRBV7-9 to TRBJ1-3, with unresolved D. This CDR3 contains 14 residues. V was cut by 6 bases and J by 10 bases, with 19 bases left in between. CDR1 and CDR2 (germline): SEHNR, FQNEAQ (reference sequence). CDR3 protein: CASSYNGPRETIYF. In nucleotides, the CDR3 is TGTGCCAGCAGTTATAACGGGCCCCGTGAGACCATATATTTT.

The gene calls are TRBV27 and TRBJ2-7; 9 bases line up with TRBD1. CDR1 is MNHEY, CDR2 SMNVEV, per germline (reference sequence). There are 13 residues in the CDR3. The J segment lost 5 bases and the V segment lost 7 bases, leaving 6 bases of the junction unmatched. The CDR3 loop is CASTSTGGNEQYF. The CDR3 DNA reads TGTGCCAGCACCTCGACAGGGGGGAACGAGCAGTACTTC.

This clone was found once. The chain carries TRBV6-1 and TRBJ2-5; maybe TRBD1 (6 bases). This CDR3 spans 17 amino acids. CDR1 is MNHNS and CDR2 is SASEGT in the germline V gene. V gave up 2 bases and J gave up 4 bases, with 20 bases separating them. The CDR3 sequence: CASSESPAGQYGETQYF. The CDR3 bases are TGTGCCAGCAGTGAAAGTCCGGCAGGACAGTACGGAGAGACCCAGTACTTC.

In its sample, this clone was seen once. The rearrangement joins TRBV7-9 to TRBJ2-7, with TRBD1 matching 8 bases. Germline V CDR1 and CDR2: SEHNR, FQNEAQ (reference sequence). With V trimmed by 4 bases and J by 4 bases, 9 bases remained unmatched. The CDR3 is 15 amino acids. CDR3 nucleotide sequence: TGTGCCAGCAGCTCCTCCCGGGACAGGACATACGAGCAGTACTTC. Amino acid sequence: CASSSSRDRTYEQYF.

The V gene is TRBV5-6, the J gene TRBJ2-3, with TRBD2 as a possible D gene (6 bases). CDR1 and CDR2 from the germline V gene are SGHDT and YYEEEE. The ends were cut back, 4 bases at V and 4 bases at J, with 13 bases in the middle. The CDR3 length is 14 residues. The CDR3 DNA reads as TGTGCCAGCAGCCCCAGCGGGTATCCAGATACGCAGTATTTT. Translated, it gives CASSPSGYPDTQYF. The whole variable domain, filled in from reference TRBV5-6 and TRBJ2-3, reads DAGVTQSPTHLIKTRGQQVTLRCSPKSGHDTVSWYQQALGQGPQFIFQYYEEEERQRGNFPDRFSGHQFPNYSSELNVNALLLGDSALYLCASSPSGYPDTQYFGPGTRLTVL.

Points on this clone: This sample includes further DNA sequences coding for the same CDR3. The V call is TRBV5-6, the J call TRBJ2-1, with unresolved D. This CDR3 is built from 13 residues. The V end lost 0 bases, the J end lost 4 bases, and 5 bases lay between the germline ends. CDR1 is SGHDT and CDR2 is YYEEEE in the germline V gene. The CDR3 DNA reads TGTGCCAGCAGCTTGGGGCTATACAATGAGCAGTTCTTC. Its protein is CASSLGLYNEQFF.

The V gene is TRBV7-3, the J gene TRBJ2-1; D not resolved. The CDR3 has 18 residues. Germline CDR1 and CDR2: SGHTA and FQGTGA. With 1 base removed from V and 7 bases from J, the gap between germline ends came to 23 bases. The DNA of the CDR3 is TGTGCCAGCAGCTTAAAAAGGGTGGAGAGCTCGGTAGTTAATGAGCAGTTCTTC. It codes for CASSLKRVESSVVNEQFF.